Below, 23 T cell receptor beta chains from the same sample are listed, as sequenced in a study of OX40 agonist ivuxolimab in advanced cancers. The repertoire was sequenced with immunoSEQ multiplex PCR; TCRdb's copy has only in-frame clones and lacks some. In the table there are fewer than 45,000 clones, over 60% of which are singletons. The material was CD4+ or CD8+ T cells sorted from blood, obtained in a trial of the OX40 agonist ivuxolimab. These receptors were collected from an adult with an advanced solid tumor such as melanoma, head and neck, liver or kidney cancer.

This clone occurred a few times. V is TRBV28 and J is TRBJ2-2, with D unresolved. This CDR3 is built from 12 residues. The germline V and J ends were trimmed by 4 bases and 5 bases, with 5 bases remaining between them. The germline gives CDR1 MDHEN, CDR2 SYDVKM. CDR3 region: CASSWETGELFF. Here the CDR3 DNA reads TGTGCCAGCAGTTGGGAAACCGGGGAGCTGTTTTTT.

The chain links TRBV27 to TRBJ2-7; 9 bases map to TRBD1. The germline V gene has CDR1 MNHEY and CDR2 SMNVEV (reference sequence). After removal of 5 bases from V and 2 bases from J, the junction contained 1 base not matched to a gene. The CDR3 sequence is 13 residues long. The CDR3 sequence is CASSGQGPYEQYV. The CDR3 bases are TGTGCCAGCAGTGGACAGGGGCCCTACGAGCAGTACGTC.

This sequence joins TRBV9 and TRBJ1-2, with D unresolved. Germline V CDR1 and CDR2: SGDLS, YYNGEE. The V end lost 2 bases, the J end lost 7 bases, and 9 bases lay between the germline ends. This CDR3 comprises 12 residues. The CDR3 bases are TGTGCCAGCAGCGTGTACGGGTTTGGCTACACCTTC. It is translated as CASSVYGFGYTF.

This chain uses TRBV29-1 with TRBJ2-1; 7 bases are a match to TRBD1. Germline CDR1 is SQVTM and CDR2 is ANQGSEA. The CDR3 extends over 10 amino acids. The V segment lost 7 bases and the J segment 10 bases; nucleotides outside the gene matches: 4. As DNA, the CDR3 is TGCAGCGCAGGGGGTAACGAGCAGTTCTTC. This sequence encodes CSAGGNEQFF.

This chain uses TRBV30 with TRBJ2-7; possible D gene TRBD2, 5 bases. Trimming took off 1 base at V and 4 bases at J, with 8 bases between the two ends. The CDR3 loop spans 12 amino acids. The germline V gene encodes CDR1 GTSNPN and CDR2 SVGIG (reference sequence). The CDR3 nucleotides read TGTGCCTGGAGTGGGACTTCTTACGAGCAGTACTTC. Its translation is CAWSGTSYEQYF.

Only a few counts were recorded for this clone. This sequence joins TRBV5-8 and TRBJ2-2; D is unclear. V lost 0 bases and J 1 base, leaving 4 bases between the germline ends. This CDR3 is 14 amino acids long. Germline CDR1 and CDR2: SGHTS and YDEGEE. CDR3 bases: TGTGCCAGCAGCTTGGCACAGAACACCGGGGAGCTGTTTTTT. This gives the protein CASSLAQNTGELFF.

CDR3 region: CASSHWTGNTGELFF. The CDR3 nucleotides are TGTGCCAGCAGCCACTGGACAGGAAACACCGGGGAGCTGTTTTTT. The chain recombines TRBV14 with TRBJ2-2, with 7 nucleotides matching TRBD1. The junction had 3 bases not matched to a gene; V was cut back by 3 bases and J by 2 bases. The CDR3 is made up of 15 amino acids. Per the germline V gene, CDR1 is SGHDN and CDR2 is FVKESK.

Only a few counts were recorded for this clone. As DNA, the CDR3 is TGTGCCAGCAGTCTCCTTGGTGAAACTAGCAATCAGCCCCAGCATTTT. Residues: CASSLLGETSNQPQHF. The V gene is TRBV2, the J gene TRBJ1-5; no clear D gene. The CDR3 has 16 residues. Trimming cost V 5 bases and J 0 bases, with 14 bases left between them. Germline V gene lookup returns CDR1 SNHLY and CDR2 FYNNEI.

V usage is TRBV18 and J usage is TRBJ1-6; D remains unclear. The CDR3 spans 14 residues. The V and J ends lost 5 bases and 11 bases respectively, with 16 bases between them. The germline CDR1 and CDR2 sequences are KGHSH and LQKENI. DNA of the CDR3: TGTGCCAGCTCAAGAGACCCGTATGGGGCACCCCTCCACTTT. This translates into CASSRDPYGAPLHF.

This chain links TRBV28 with TRBJ2-3; perhaps TRBD2 as D (6 bases). In germline, CDR1 is MDHEN, CDR2 SYDVKM. The ends were cut back, 5 bases at V and 2 bases at J, with 14 bases in the middle. The CDR3 sequence is 15 residues long. The CDR3 loop reads CASSPASEPTDTQYF. The CDR3 nucleotides read TGTGCCAGCAGTCCCGCTAGCGAGCCCACAGATACGCAGTATTTT.

This chain joins TRBV11-3 and TRBJ2-7, with D perhaps TRBD1 or TRBD2 (6 bases each). This CDR3 region has 15 residues. The germline V gene has CDR1 SGHNT and CDR2 YENEEA. CDR3 sequence (DNA): TGTGCCAGCAGCTTAGCGGGGGCCTTCTCCGACGAGCAGTACGTC. Residues: CASSLAGAFSDEQYV.

The rearrangement joins TRBV27 to TRBJ2-1; D not certain. Germline CDR1 MNHEY, CDR2 SMNVEV (reference sequence). Trimming cost V 8 bases and J 0 bases, with 11 bases left between them. This CDR3 region has 14 residues. The CDR3 spells CASGQFISYNEQFF. For the CDR3, the DNA is TGTGCCAGCGGCCAATTCATCTCCTACAATGAGCAGTTCTTC.

V is TRBV2 and J is TRBJ1-2; 8 bases agree with TRBD1. The CDR3 covers 14 residues. Trimming cost V 4 bases and J 2 bases; bases outside gene matches: 3. The germline CDR1 and CDR2 sequences are SNHLY and FYNNEI. In DNA form, the CDR3 reads TGTGCCAGCAGTGGGACAGGGTTAAACTATGGCTACACCTTC. As protein: CASSGTGLNYGYTF. Full variable domain (missing parts from reference TRBV2 and TRBJ1-2): EPEVTQTPSHQVTQMGQEVILRCVPISNHLYFYWYRQILGQKVEFLVSFYNNEISEKSEIFDDQFSVERPDGSNFTLKIRSTKLEDSAMYFCASSGTGLNYGYTFGSGTRLTVV.

This chain joins TRBV10-1 and TRBJ1-4; weak D call: TRBD1 (5 bases). This CDR3 is 14 amino acids long. Deletions cut 0 bases from V and 7 bases from J, with 9 bases between. Germline CDR1 reads WNHNN; CDR2 reads SYGVQD (reference sequence). The CDR3 DNA is TGCGCCAGCAGTGAGTCGGGGGGGAGTGAAAAACTGTTTTTT. Its protein product is CASSESGGSEKLFF.

This clone occurred once. The rearrangement joins TRBV19 to TRBJ2-1; 10 bases are shared with TRBD2. This CDR3 has 16 amino acids. The germline gives CDR1 LNHDA, CDR2 SQIVND (reference sequence). V lost 0 bases and J lost 9; bases outside the gene matches: 8. CDR3 nucleotides: TGTGCCAGTAGTATAGATAGGCTAGCGGGGGTCGGTGAGCAGTTCTTC. It translates to CASSIDRLAGVGEQFF.

The gene calls are TRBV19 and TRBJ1-1; possible D gene TRBD1, 5 bases. The CDR3 is made up of 17 amino acids. V lost 1 base and J lost 1, with 16 bases in between. CDR1 and CDR2 from the germline V gene are LNHDA and SQIVND (reference sequence). CDR3 nucleotide sequence: TGTGCCAGTAGTATAGTTGGGCAGGGAGGCAGGAACACTGAAGCTTTCTTT. Protein: CASSIVGQGGRNTEAFF. Filled out from reference TRBV19 and TRBJ1-1, the complete variable domain reads DGGITQSPKYLFRKEGQNVTLSCEQNLNHDAMYWYRQDPGQGLRLIYYSQIVNDFQKGDIAEGYSVSREKKESFPLTVTSAQKNPTAFYLCASSIVGQGGRNTEAFFGQGTRLTVV.

The V gene is TRBV27, the J gene TRBJ2-5; D is unresolved. The V gene lost 0 bases and the J gene lost 5 bases, with 10 bases spanning the gap. Germline CDR1 reads MNHEY; CDR2 reads SMNVEV (reference sequence). The CDR3 runs to 14 residues. The CDR3 DNA reads as TGTGCCAGCAGTTTATCACCGTATGGGGAGACCCAGTACTTC. Residues: CASSLSPYGETQYF.

The chain couples TRBV5-6 to TRBJ2-7; tentatively, D is TRBD2 (5 bases). V gave up 3 bases and J gave up 5 bases, with 12 bases separating them. This CDR3 is 13 amino acids long. Germline CDR1 is SGHDT and CDR2 is YYEEEE. Written as DNA, the CDR3 is TGTGCCAGCAGCTCTAAGGGAGTGAACGAGCAGTACTTC. Amino acid sequence: CASSSKGVNEQYF.

This clone came up a few times. DNA for the CDR3: TGTGCCACCAGCCGAGGGGGGACTAATGAAAAACTGTTTTTT. This codes for CATSRGGTNEKLFF. The chain recombines TRBV15 with TRBJ1-4, with D possibly matching TRBD1 (6 bases). The CDR3 has 14 residues. Between the trimmed V and J ends, which lost 5 bases and 2 bases, there was a span of 9 bases. The germline V gene encodes CDR1 LNHNV and CDR2 YYDKDF (reference sequence). Filled out from reference TRBV15 and TRBJ1-4, the complete variable domain reads DAMVIQNPRYQVTQFGKPVTLSCSQTLNHNVMYWYQQKSSQAPKLLFHYYDKDFNNEADTPDNFQSRRPNTSFCFLDIRSPGLGDTAMYLCATSRGGTNEKLFFGSGTQLSVL.

Turning to this clone: One junction end does not reproduce the germline sequence, and a read error may be involved. V usage is TRBV11-3 and J usage is TRBJ2-3; TRBD1 might be the D (5 bases). Per the germline V gene, CDR1 is SGHNT and CDR2 is YENEEA. CDR3 length: 13 amino acids. CDR3 nucleotides: TGTGCCAGCAGCATAGACAGAACAGATACGCAGTATTTT. Translated: CASSIDRTDTQYF.

The chain employs TRBV27 and TRBJ2-3; D is tentatively TRBD1 or TRBD2 (5 bases each). The CDR3 is 15 residues long. V dropped 5 bases and J dropped 3 bases, with 15 bases sitting between them. The germline CDR1 and CDR2 sequences are MNHEY and SMNVEV (reference sequence). CDR3 amino acids: CASSPGTPPTDTQYF. CDR3 sequence (DNA): TGTGCCAGCAGTCCCGGGACCCCACCGACAGATACGCAGTATTTT.

The chain combines TRBV19 with TRBJ1-2; TRBD1 agrees at 9 bases. This CDR3 contains 13 residues. Germline trimming cut 7 bases from V and 4 bases from J; bases unmatched to any gene: 4. Germline CDR1 and CDR2: LNHDA and SQIVND (reference sequence). The CDR3 reads CASNGQGIYGYTF. The CDR3 DNA is TGTGCCAGTAACGGACAGGGGATCTATGGCTACACCTTC.

This chain links TRBV7-9 with TRBJ2-7; 12 nucleotides agree with TRBD2. This CDR3 is built from 16 residues. Germline values: CDR1 SEHNR, CDR2 FQNEAQ (reference sequence). V shed 5 bases, J shed 3 bases, and the junction held 8 bases outside the gene matches. CDR3 sequence (DNA): TGTGCCAGCAGCCCAACCACTAGCGGGGGGCACTACGAGCAGTACGTC. Amino acid sequence: CASSPTTSGGHYEQYV.